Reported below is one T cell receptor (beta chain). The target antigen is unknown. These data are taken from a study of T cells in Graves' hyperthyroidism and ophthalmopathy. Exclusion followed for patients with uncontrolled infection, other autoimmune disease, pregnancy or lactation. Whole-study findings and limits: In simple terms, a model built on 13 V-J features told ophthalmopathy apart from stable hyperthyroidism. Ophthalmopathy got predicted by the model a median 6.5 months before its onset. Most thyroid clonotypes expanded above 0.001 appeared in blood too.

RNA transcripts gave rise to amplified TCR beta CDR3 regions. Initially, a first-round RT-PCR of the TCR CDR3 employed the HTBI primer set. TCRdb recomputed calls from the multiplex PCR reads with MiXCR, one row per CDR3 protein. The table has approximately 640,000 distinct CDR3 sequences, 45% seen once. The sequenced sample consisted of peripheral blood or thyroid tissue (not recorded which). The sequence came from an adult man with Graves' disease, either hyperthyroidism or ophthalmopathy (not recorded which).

Written as DNA, the CDR3 is TGTGCCAGCAGCTTGGTGACAGGAACTGGCTACACCTTC. This sequence encodes CASSLVTGTGYTF. The gene calls are TRBV5-4 and TRBJ1-2, with D perhaps matching TRBD1 (6 bases). Germline V gives CDR1 SGHNT, CDR2 YYREEE (reference sequence). Deletions cut 0 bases from V and 7 bases from J, with 10 bases between. This CDR3 comprises 13 residues.